The clone carrying this T cell receptor (beta chain) was seen only a few times. Its antigen remains unidentified. Blood samples were obtained at baseline, cycle 4 day 1, and cycle 7 day 1. Some clones are missing from TCRdb's copy, which holds only in-frame ones; the method was immunoSEQ multiplex PCR. The sample carries some 80,000 clones, 86% recorded once. The entry originates in a study of OX40 agonist ivuxolimab in advanced cancers. Whole-study findings and limits: The antigen specificity of the peripheral T cells (those that were expanded) was not determined. The CD4+ and CD8+ T cells in the blood had expanded clonally by week 6 at 0.1 to 3.0 mg/kg.

This CDR3 spans 16 amino acids. The germline V gene encodes CDR1 SGHDN and CDR2 FVKESK. V was pared by 0 bases and J by 2 bases, with 11 bases between. The TCR was taken from an adult with an advanced solid tumor such as melanoma, head and neck, liver or kidney cancer. This sequence joins TRBV14 and TRBJ2-1, with D hard to call. The sample here was CD4+ or CD8+ T cells sorted from blood, taken in a trial of the OX40 agonist ivuxolimab. CDR3 sequence (DNA): TGTGCCAGCAGCCAAGATGATGTAGCCCCCTACAATGAGCAGTTCTTC. Translated: CASSQDDVAPYNEQFF.